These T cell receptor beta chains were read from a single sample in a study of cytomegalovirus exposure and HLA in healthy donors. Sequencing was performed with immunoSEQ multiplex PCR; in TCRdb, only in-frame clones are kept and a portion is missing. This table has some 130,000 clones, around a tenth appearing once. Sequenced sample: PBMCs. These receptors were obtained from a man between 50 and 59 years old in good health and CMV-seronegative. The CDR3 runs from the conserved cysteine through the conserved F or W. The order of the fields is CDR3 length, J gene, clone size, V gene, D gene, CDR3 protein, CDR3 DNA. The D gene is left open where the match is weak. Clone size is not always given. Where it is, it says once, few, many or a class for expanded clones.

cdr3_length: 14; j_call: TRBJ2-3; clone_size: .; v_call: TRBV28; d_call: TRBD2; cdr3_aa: CASRVAGVPDTQYF; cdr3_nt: TGTGCCAGCAGGGTAGCGGGAGTCCCAGATACGCAGTATTTT
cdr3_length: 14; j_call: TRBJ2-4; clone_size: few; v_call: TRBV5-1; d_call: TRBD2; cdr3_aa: CASTYTLGGSIQYF; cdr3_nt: TGCGCCAGCACCTACACACTCGGGGGGAGCATTCAGTACTTC
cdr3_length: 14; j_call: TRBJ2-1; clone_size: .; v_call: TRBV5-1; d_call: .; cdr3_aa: CASSYAGQTQGQFF; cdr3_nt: TGCGCCAGCAGCTACGCGGGGCAAACTCAGGGGCAGTTCTTC
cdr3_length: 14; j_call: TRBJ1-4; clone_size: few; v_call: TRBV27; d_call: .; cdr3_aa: CASKLGATNEKLFF; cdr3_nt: TGTGCCAGCAAGCTAGGTGCGACTAATGAAAAACTGTTTTTT
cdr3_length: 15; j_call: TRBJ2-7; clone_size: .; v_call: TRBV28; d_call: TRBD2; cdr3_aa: CASRLSSGSLGEQYF; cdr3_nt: TGTGCCAGCAGGTTATCTAGCGGGTCGTTGGGGGAGCAGTACTTC
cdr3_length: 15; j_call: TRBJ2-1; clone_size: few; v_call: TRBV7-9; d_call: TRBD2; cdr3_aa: CASSSRGGGNNEQFF; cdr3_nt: TGTGCCAGCAGCTCGCGCGGGGGGGGCAACAATGAGCAGTTCTTC
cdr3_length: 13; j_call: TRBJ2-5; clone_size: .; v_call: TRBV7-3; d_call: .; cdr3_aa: CASSVGGGETQYF; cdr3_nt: TGTGCCAGCAGCGTCGGGGGAGGAGAGACCCAGTACTTC
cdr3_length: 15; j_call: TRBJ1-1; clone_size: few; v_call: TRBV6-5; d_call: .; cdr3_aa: CASSYGGGKLAEAFF; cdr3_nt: TGTGCCAGCAGTTACGGGGGGGGAAAGTTAGCTGAAGCTTTCTTT
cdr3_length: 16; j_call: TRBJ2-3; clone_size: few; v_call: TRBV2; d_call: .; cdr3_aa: CASSQQGTTLQGTQYF; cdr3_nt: TGTGCCAGCAGTCAGCAAGGGACAACTCTTCAGGGTACGCAGTATTTT
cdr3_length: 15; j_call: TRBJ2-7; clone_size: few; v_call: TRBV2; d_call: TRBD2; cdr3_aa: CASSARGSGGYEQYF; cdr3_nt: TGTGCCAGCAGTGCCCGGGGTAGCGGGGGGTACGAGCAGTACTTC
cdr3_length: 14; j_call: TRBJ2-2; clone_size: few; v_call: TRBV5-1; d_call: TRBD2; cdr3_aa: CASSSGTITGELFF; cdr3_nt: TGCGCCAGCAGCTCCGGGACTATCACCGGGGAGCTGTTTTTT
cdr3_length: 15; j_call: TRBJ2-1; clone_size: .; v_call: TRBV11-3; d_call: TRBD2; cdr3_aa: CASSPRGTSGDGQFF; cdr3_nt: TGTGCCAGCAGCCCAAGAGGGACTAGCGGGGACGGGCAGTTCTTC
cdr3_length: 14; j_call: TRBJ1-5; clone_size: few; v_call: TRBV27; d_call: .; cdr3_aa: CASSFRDSNQPQHF; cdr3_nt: TGTGCCAGCAGTTTCAGGGATAGCAATCAGCCCCAGCATTTT
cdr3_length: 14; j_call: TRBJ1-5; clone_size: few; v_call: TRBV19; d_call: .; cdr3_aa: CASSLRQPNQPQHF; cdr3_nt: TGTGCCAGTAGTCTCCGACAGCCTAATCAGCCCCAGCATTTT
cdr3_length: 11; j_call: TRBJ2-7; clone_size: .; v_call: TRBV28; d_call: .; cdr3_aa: CASSLIHEQYF; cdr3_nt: TGTGCCAGCAGTTTGATTCACGAGCAGTACTTC
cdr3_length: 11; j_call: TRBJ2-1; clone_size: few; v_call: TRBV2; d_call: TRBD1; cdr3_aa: CASGQGDEQFF; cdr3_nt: TGTGCCAGCGGACAGGGCGATGAGCAGTTCTTC
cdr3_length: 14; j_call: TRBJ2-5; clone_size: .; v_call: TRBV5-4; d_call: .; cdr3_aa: CASSAELYQETQYF; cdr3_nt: TGTGCCAGCAGCGCCGAACTGTACCAAGAGACCCAGTACTTC
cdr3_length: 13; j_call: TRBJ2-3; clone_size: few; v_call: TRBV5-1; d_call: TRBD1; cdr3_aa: CASSSNRDRGSYF; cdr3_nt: TGCGCCAGCAGCTCGAACCGGGACAGGGGGTCATATTTT
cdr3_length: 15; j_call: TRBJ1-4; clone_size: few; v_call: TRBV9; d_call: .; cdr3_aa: CASSASRGFNEKLFF; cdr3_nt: TGTGCCAGCAGCGCCTCTAGGGGGTTTAATGAAAAACTGTTTTTT
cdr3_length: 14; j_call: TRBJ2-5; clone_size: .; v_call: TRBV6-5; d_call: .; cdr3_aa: CASSRQRNQETQYF; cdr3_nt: TGTGCCAGCAGCCGACAGAGAAACCAAGAGACCCAGTACTTC
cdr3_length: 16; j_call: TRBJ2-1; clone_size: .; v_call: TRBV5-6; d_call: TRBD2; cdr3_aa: CASSFGGGHSYNEQFF; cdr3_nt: TGTGCCAGCAGCTTCGGGGGGGGGCACTCCTACAATGAGCAGTTCTTC
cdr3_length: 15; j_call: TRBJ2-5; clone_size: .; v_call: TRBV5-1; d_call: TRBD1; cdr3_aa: CASSLGPTGGETQYF; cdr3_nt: TGCGCCAGCAGCTTGGGGCCGACAGGGGGAGAGACCCAGTACTTC
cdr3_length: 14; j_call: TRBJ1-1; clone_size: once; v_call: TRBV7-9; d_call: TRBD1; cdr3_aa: CASSFRDRETEAFF; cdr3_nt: TGTGCCAGCAGCTTCCGGGACAGGGAAACTGAAGCTTTCTTT
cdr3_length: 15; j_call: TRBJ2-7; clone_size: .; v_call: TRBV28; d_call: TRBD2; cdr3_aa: CASSLPWTSGGEQYF; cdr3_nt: TGTGCCAGCAGTCTCCCATGGACTAGCGGGGGGGAGCAGTACTTC
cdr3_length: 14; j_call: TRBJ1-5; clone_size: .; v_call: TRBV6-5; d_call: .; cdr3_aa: CASTLTGINQPQHF; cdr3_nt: TGTGCCAGCACCCTAACAGGGATAAATCAGCCCCAGCATTTT
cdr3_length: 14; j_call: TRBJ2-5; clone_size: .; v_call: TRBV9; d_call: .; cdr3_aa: CASSDAPGQETQYF; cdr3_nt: TGTGCCAGCAGTGACGCCCCAGGACAAGAGACCCAGTACTTC
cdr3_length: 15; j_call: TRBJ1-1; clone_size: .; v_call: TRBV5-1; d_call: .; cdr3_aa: CASRQKGGANTEAFF; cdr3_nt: TGCGCCAGCAGGCAAAAGGGGGGGGCGAACACTGAAGCTTTCTTT
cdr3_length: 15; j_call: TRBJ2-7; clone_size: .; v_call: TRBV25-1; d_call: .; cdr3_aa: CASSDPAGTSYEQYF; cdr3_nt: TGTGCCAGCAGCGACCCAGCGGGTACCTCCTACGAGCAGTACTTC
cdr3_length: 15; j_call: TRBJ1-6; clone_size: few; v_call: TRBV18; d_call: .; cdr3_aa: CASSPRSSYNSPLHF; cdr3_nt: TGTGCCAGCTCACCAAGGAGCTCCTATAATTCACCCCTCCACTTT
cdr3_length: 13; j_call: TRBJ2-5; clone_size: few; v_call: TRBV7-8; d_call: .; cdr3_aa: CASSLWRQETQYF; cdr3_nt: TGTGCCAGCAGCTTATGGAGACAAGAGACCCAGTACTTC
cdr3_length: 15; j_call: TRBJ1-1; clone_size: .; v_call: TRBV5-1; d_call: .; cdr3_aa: CASSLVTAKDTEAFF; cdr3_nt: TGCGCCAGCAGCTTGGTTACAGCAAAGGACACTGAAGCTTTCTTT
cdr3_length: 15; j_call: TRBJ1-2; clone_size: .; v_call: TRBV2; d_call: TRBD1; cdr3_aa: CASSQSQGTRYGYTF; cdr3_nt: TGTGCCAGCAGCCAATCACAGGGGACCCGCTATGGCTACACCTTC
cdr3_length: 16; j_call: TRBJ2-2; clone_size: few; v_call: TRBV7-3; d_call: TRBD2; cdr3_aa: CASSLGTSANTGELFF; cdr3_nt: TGTGCCAGCAGCCTAGGGACTAGCGCGAACACCGGGGAGCTGTTTTTT
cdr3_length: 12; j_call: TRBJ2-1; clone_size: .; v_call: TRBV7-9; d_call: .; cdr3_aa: CASSFIPNEQFF; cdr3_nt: TGTGCCAGCAGCTTTATCCCCAATGAGCAGTTCTTC
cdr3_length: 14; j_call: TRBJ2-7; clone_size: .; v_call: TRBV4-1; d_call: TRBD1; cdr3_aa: CASSHPGTGKRQYF; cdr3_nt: TGCGCCAGCAGCCATCCCGGGACAGGGAAGCGGCAGTACTTC
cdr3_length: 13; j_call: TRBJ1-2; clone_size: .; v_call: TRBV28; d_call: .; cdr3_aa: CASNKPGDYGYTF; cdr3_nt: TGTGCCAGCAATAAACCGGGGGACTATGGCTACACCTTC
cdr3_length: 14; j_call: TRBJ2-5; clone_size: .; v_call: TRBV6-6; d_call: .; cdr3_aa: CASSYLGRRETQYF; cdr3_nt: TGTGCCAGCAGTTACTTGGGGCGGCGGGAGACCCAGTACTTC
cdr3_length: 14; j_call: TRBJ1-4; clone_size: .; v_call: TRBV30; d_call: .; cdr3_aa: CAWSGTRGAGKLFF; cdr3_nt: TGTGCCTGGAGTGGGACCCGCGGGGCTGGAAAACTGTTTTTT
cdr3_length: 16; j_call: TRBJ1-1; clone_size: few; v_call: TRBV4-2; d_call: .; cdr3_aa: CASSQEPTALNTEAFF; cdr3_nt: TGTGCCAGCAGCCAAGAACCGACAGCCTTGAACACTGAAGCTTTCTTT
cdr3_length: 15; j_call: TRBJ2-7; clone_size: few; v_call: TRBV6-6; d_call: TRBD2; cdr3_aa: CASSYSGTSGSEQYF; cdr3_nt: TGTGCCAGCAGTTACTCGGGGACTAGCGGGTCCGAGCAGTACTTC
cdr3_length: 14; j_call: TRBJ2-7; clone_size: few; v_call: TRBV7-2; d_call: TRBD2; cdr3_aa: CASRPSSGPYEQYF; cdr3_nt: TGTGCCAGCAGACCCTCTAGCGGCCCCTACGAGCAGTACTTC
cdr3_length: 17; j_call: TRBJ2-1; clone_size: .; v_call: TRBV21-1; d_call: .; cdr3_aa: CASSRESTSDSYNEQFF; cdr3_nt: TGTGCCAGCAGCAGAGAGTCCACTAGCGACTCCTACAATGAGCAGTTCTTC
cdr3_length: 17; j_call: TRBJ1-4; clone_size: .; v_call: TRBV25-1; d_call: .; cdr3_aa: CASSESGRELANEKLFF; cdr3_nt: TGTGCCAGCAGTGAATCTGGCAGGGAATTGGCTAATGAAAAACTGTTTTTT
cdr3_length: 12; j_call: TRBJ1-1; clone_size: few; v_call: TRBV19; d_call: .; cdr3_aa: CAIGARNTEAFF; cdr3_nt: TGTGCCATAGGGGCCCGGAACACTGAAGCTTTCTTT